This TCR beta chain was found in a study of metastatic and nonmetastatic thyroid tumors. About the study: Repertoire data that came from the blood and tumor or nodule tissue of malignant and benign thyroid patients were compared.

This clone was found many times. Its antigen is still unknown. All patients reached thyroid surgery having received no treatment beforehand. TCRdb reprocessed the PCR reads using MiXCR. Of about 12,000 clones in the sample, approximately 32% are singletons; the top ten hold approximately 10%. Between the trimmed V and J ends, which lost 2 bases and 0 bases, there was a span of 8 bases. The germline V gene encodes CDR1 SGHRS and CDR2 YFSETQ. The CDR3 spans 15 residues. Study conclusions and caveats: Malignant tumors reportedly showed significantly higher TCR beta diversity than benign nodules in both blood and tumor.

This chain uses TRBV5-1 with TRBJ1-4, with D perhaps matching TRBD1 (5 bases). The TCR originated in a female donor with papillary thyroid cancer or a benign thyroid nodule (not recorded which). Some clones in this sample may be carry-over from other donors' samples. What was sequenced was tumor tissue. CDR3 residues: CASSFATATNEKLFF. CDR3 in DNA: TGCGCCAGCAGCTTTGCGACAGCAACTAATGAAAAACTGTTTTTT.